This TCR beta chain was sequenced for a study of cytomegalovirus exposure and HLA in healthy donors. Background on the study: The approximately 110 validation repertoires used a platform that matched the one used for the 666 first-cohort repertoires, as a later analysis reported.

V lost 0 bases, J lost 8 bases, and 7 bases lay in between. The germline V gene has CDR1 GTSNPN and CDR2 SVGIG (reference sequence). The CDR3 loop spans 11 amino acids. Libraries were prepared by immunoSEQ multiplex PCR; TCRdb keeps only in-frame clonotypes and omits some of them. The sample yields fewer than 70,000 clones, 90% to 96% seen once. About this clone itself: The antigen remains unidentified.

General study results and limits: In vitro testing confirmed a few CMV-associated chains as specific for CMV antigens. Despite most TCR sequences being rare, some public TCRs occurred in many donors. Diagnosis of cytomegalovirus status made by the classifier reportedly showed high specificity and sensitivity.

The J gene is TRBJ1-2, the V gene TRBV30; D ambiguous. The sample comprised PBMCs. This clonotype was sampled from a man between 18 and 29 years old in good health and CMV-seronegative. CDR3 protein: CAWSVGGGYTF. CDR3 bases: TGTGCCTGGAGTGTAGGAGGGGGCTACACCTTC.